The clone carrying this TCR beta chain was counted ten times or more. 450 to 600 ng RNA was reverse transcribed with alpha and beta constant-region primers. Each of the alpha and beta chains got its own library through chain-specific third strand synthesis with indices. Second strand synthesis was primed from the SP2 site. TCRdb reprocessed the 5' RACE reads with MiXCR, giving one entry per CDR3 protein. The sample carries about 9,700 distinct CDR3 sequences, around 8% recorded once. This sample is part of a study of HIV-infected patients and healthy controls. Whole blood was used without fractionation, so all unsorted peripheral T cells were included. V gave up 3 bases and J gave up 3 bases; unmatched junction bases: 8. Germline loops: CDR1 SGHRS, CDR2 YFSETQ. CDR3 length: 16 residues.

The gene calls are TRBV5-1 and TRBJ2-1, with 8 bases lining up with TRBD2. This sequence originates from an adult in good health. The sample comprised blood. The CDR3 is CASSSEGGGNYNEQFF. The DNA for the CDR3 is TGCGCCAGCAGCTCAGAGGGCGGGGGGAACTACAATGAGCAGTTCTTC.